Below are 15 T cell receptor beta chains sequenced from a single sample in a study of blood T cell repertoires in COVID-19. The method was immunoSEQ multiplex PCR; TCRdb's version includes in-frame clones alone and lacks a portion of them. Of 300,000 to 450,000 clones listed, about nine tenths are singletons. Material: PBMCs or T cells enriched from blood (not recorded which). These receptors originate from a woman aged 25-40 years who had been exposed to COVID-19.

This clone was found once. The gene calls are TRBV27 and TRBJ2-1; TRBD2 matches 11 bases. Trimming took 5 bases from V and 5 from J; bases not matched to a gene: 11. CDR1 MNHEY and CDR2 SMNVEV come from the germline V gene (reference sequence). The CDR3 has 17 residues. The CDR3 region has the DNA TGTGCCAGCAGTATCAAGACTAGCGGGATCCTCCACAATGAGCAGTTCTTC. The encoded protein is CASSIKTSGILHNEQFF.

This clone has only one observation. The V and J genes are TRBV7-3 and TRBJ2-1; D may be TRBD2 (6 bases). Trimming took 5 bases from V and 6 from J, leaving 17 bases between them. The CDR3 sequence is 15 residues long. Germline lookup yields CDR1 SGHTA and CDR2 FQGTGA. CDR3 coding DNA: TGTGCCAGCAGCCCGATGACTAGTTACAGCAATGAGCAGTTCTTC. Its protein product is CASSPMTSYSNEQFF.

The rearrangement uses TRBV15 and TRBJ1-1; D is perhaps TRBD1 (6 bases). The germline V and J ends were trimmed by 0 bases and 8 bases, with 13 bases remaining between them. The CDR3 runs 14 residues. CDR1 and CDR2 from the germline V gene are LNHNV and YYDKDF (reference sequence). The CDR3 nucleotides read TGTGCCACCAGCAGAGATAAGGGGGTGAGGGAAGCTTTCTTT. It codes for CATSRDKGVREAFF.

The chain has TRBV19 and TRBJ2-7, with 7 nucleotides matching TRBD1. Germline V lookup: CDR1 LNHDA, CDR2 SQIVND (reference sequence). Trimming cost V 5 bases and J 12 bases; bases outside gene matches: 10. The CDR3 has 12 residues. The CDR3 reads CASSPVGQKPYF. The CDR3 DNA follows: TGTGCCAGTAGTCCCGTGGGACAGAAACCGTACTTC. The full variable domain, its missing parts supplied by reference TRBV19 and TRBJ2-7, is DGGITQSPKYLFRKEGQNVTLSCEQNLNHDAMYWYRQDPGQGLRLIYYSQIVNDFQKGDIAEGYSVSREKKESFPLTVTSAQKNPTAFYLCASSPVGQKPYFGPGTRLTVT.

This chain links TRBV12-3 or TRBV12-4 with TRBJ2-7; D is possibly TRBD1 (6 bases). The CDR3 is 13 amino acids. Between the trimmed V and J ends, which lost 5 bases and 4 bases, there was a span of 12 bases. The CDR3 is CASSRDTGYEQYF. CDR3 coding DNA: TGTGCCAGCAGTCGGGACACCGGGTACGAGCAGTACTTC.

This rearrangement joins TRBV7-2 to TRBJ1-5, with D tentatively TRBD1 (5 bases). The CDR3 contains 16 residues. The V end was cut by 5 bases, the J end by 7 bases, with 21 bases between. The germline gives CDR1 SGHTA, CDR2 FQGNSA. As DNA, the CDR3 is TGTGCCAGCAGCCTGCAGGGAATGGCTCAGGGACAGCCCCAGCATTTT. Translating it yields CASSLQGMAQGQPQHF.

The chain couples TRBV18 to TRBJ2-2; D ambiguous. The CDR3 loop spans 16 amino acids. Per the germline V gene, CDR1 is KGHSH and CDR2 is LQKENI. Trimming took 1 base from V and 1 from J, leaving 10 bases between them. CDR3 bases: TGTGCCAGCTCACCACGTTCAAGACAGAACACCGGGGAGCTGTTTTTT. It is translated as CASSPRSRQNTGELFF.

The chain recombines TRBV12-3 or TRBV12-4 with TRBJ2-5; 7 nucleotides line up with TRBD2. This CDR3 comprises 13 residues. V trimming: 6 bases; J trimming: 2 bases; junction bases outside the gene matches: 3. CDR3 nucleotides: TGTGCCAGCAGCCGGGACTATCAAGAGACCCAGTACTTC. Translating gives CASSRDYQETQYF.

The chain employs TRBV11-3 and TRBJ2-5; 7 bases agree with TRBD1. V lost 5 bases and J lost 1; bases outside the gene matches: 7. This CDR3 comprises 15 residues. Germline loops: CDR1 SGHNT, CDR2 YENEEA. CDR3 in amino acids: CASSPAGGTQETQYF. DNA for the CDR3: TGTGCCAGCAGCCCAGCAGGGGGAACCCAAGAGACCCAGTACTTC.

This rearrangement joins TRBV5-6 to TRBJ2-7; TRBD1 agrees at 8 bases. The CDR3 is made up of 14 amino acids. V gave up 4 bases and J gave up 2 bases; unmatched junction bases: 5. Looked up from germline, CDR1 is SGHDT and CDR2 is YYEEEE. CDR3 region: CASSLWDRPYEQYF. DNA of the CDR3: TGTGCCAGCAGCCTATGGGACAGGCCCTACGAGCAGTACTTC. The full variable domain, completed using reference TRBV5-6 and TRBJ2-7, is DAGVTQSPTHLIKTRGQQVTLRCSPKSGHDTVSWYQQALGQGPQFIFQYYEEEERQRGNFPDRFSGHQFPNYSSELNVNALLLGDSALYLCASSLWDRPYEQYFGPGTRLTVT.

The chain carries TRBV28 and TRBJ2-7, with TRBD2 matching over 8 bases. The germline CDR1 and CDR2 sequences are MDHEN and SYDVKM. Trimming at V came to 6 bases and at J to 4 bases, leaving 8 bases not matched to a gene. The CDR3 is 14 amino acids. The CDR3 loop is CASRPHGGEYEQYF. The CDR3 region has the DNA TGTGCCAGCAGACCCCACGGGGGGGAGTACGAGCAGTACTTC.

This clone showed up just a few times. The CDR3 nucleotides are TGTGCCAGTACTACGAGAGCTGGACAGGTGGGCACAGATACGCAGTATTTT. Translating it yields CASTTRAGQVGTDTQYF. The gene calls are TRBV19 and TRBJ2-3; 7 bases agree with TRBD1. Losses at the gene ends were 7 bases for V and 1 base for J; bases not matched to a gene: 14. The CDR3 loop spans 17 amino acids. Per germline, CDR1 LNHDA and CDR2 SQIVND (reference sequence).

The chain employs TRBV14 and TRBJ2-4; 8 nucleotides align to TRBD2. Looked up from germline, CDR1 is SGHDN and CDR2 is FVKESK. This CDR3 is built from 13 residues. The V segment lost 2 bases and the J segment 7 bases; nucleotides outside the gene matches: 1. The chain's CDR3 is CASSQPGGNIQYF. In DNA form, the CDR3 reads TGTGCCAGCAGCCAACCGGGAGGGAACATTCAGTACTTC.

This chain joins TRBV18 and TRBJ1-4, with a possible D match to TRBD1 (6 bases). The V gene lost 3 bases and the J gene lost 4 bases, with 9 bases spanning the gap. The CDR3 covers 14 residues. Germline loops: CDR1 KGHSH, CDR2 LQKENI. The CDR3, as DNA: TGTGCCAGCTCACCGGCACAGGGTAATGAAAAACTGTTTTTT. Translated: CASSPAQGNEKLFF.

The V and J genes are TRBV29-1 and TRBJ2-3; 7 bases line up with TRBD2. The CDR3 spans 15 residues. In germline, CDR1 is SQVTM, CDR2 ANQGSEA. Trimming removed 3 bases from V and 1 base from J; junction bases left unmatched: 7. CDR3: CSVEMGLAGTDTQYF. The CDR3 bases are TGCAGCGTTGAGATGGGTCTAGCGGGCACAGATACGCAGTATTTT.